One and the same sample provided the 27 T cell receptor beta chains below, sequenced in a study of cytomegalovirus exposure and HLA in healthy donors. Data came from immunoSEQ multiplex PCR; TCRdb stores just in-frame clones and leaves some out. The table shows around 400,000 clones, with 86% occurring only once. The sample taken for sequencing was PBMCs. The receptors were sampled from a woman younger than 30 in good health and CMV-seronegative.

This chain links TRBV5-4 with TRBJ2-5; a possible D gene is TRBD2 (5 bases). Germline V gene sequence: CDR1 SGHNT, CDR2 YYREEE (reference sequence). The CDR3 consists of 16 residues. V was trimmed by 4 bases and J by 3 bases, leaving 19 bases between them. This CDR3 reads CASSAYRAVKKETQYF. The CDR3 coding sequence is TGTGCCAGCAGCGCCTACCGAGCGGTAAAGAAAGAGACCCAGTACTTC.

In its sample, this clone was seen a few times. In DNA form, the CDR3 reads TGTGCCAGCAGTGAGGTTCTTGAAGGGGGCTACGAGCAGTACTTC. Residues: CASSEVLEGGYEQYF. This chain joins TRBV25-1 and TRBJ2-7; possibly TRBD1 for D (6 bases). CDR1 is MGHDK and CDR2 is SYGVNS in the germline V gene. V lost 3 bases and J 3 bases, leaving 15 bases between the germline ends. The CDR3 has 15 amino acids.

V gene TRBV9 combines with J gene TRBJ2-1, with TRBD2 as a possible D gene (6 bases). V was cut by 3 bases and J by 4 bases, with 11 bases left in between. There are 14 residues in the CDR3. Germline assignment: CDR1 SGDLS and CDR2 YYNGEE. The CDR3 nucleotides are TGTGCCAGCAGCGAGGGTGCGGGGTACAATGAGCAGTTCTTC. This sequence encodes CASSEGAGYNEQFF.

The chain combines TRBV7-9 with TRBJ1-2; weak D call: TRBD1 (5 bases). CDR3 size: 13 residues. Trimming shortened V by 5 bases and J by 8 bases, and 15 bases separated the two germline ends. Germline V gene sequence: CDR1 SEHNR, CDR2 FQNEAQ (reference sequence). The DNA for the CDR3 is TGTGCCAGCAGCGGGACGGCGGGGTTCGGCTACACCTTC. This gives the protein CASSGTAGFGYTF. Looking up the rest from reference TRBV7-9 and TRBJ1-2 gives the full variable domain: DTGVSQNPRHKITKRGQNVTFRCDPISEHNRLYWYRQTLGQGPEFLTYFQNEAQLEKSRLLSDRFSAERPKGSFSTLEIQRTEQGDSAMYLCASSGTAGFGYTFGSGTRLTVV.

The chain carries TRBV27 and TRBJ2-3; TRBD1 matches 10 bases. CDR3 length equals 15 residues. CDR1 and CDR2 from the germline V gene are MNHEY and SMNVEV (reference sequence). Trimming cost V 5 bases and J 3 bases; bases outside gene matches: 5. The CDR3 DNA reads TGTGCCAGCAGTCCTCGGGACAGGGGAACAGATACGCAGTATTTT. Residues: CASSPRDRGTDTQYF.

This chain joins TRBV5-1 and TRBJ1-6, with 8 bases fitting TRBD1. Germline V CDR1 and CDR2: SGHRS, YFSETQ. The CDR3 length is 15 residues. With V trimmed by 6 bases and J by 8 bases, 10 bases remained unmatched. The DNA of the CDR3 is TGCGCCAGCACCCTTGTCACAGGGGGTCATTCACCCCTCCACTTT. Its translation: CASTLVTGGHSPLHF.

V usage is TRBV28 and J usage is TRBJ2-1; 8 bases fit TRBD2. J was trimmed by 2 bases and V by 3 bases; bases with no gene match: 3. Germline CDR1 MDHEN, CDR2 SYDVKM. The CDR3 is 15 amino acids. The CDR3 DNA is TGTGCCAGCAGTTTCAGCGGGAGTCCCTACAATGAGCAGTTCTTC. As protein: CASSFSGSPYNEQFF.

This clone was detected only once. The gene calls are TRBV29-1 and TRBJ1-1; a possible D gene is TRBD1 (5 bases). The CDR3 is made up of 12 amino acids. Germline CDR1 is SQVTM and CDR2 is ANQGSEA. V lost 4 bases and J 4 bases, leaving 10 bases between the germline ends. The CDR3 reads CSVARGSTEAFF. The CDR3 DNA follows: TGCAGCGTTGCGCGGGGGAGCACTGAAGCTTTCTTT. The full variable domain, in which reference TRBV29-1 and TRBJ1-1 provide the parts outside the CDR3, is SAVISQKPSRDICQRGTSLTIQCQVDSQVTMMFWYRQQPGQSLTLIATANQGSEATYESGFVIDKFPISRPNLTFSTLTVSNMSPEDSSIYLCSVARGSTEAFFGQGTRLTVV.

The genes are TRBV6-1 and TRBJ2-3; D perhaps matches TRBD2 (5 bases). CDR3 length: 13 amino acids. The V gene's germline CDR1 is MNHNS and CDR2 SASEGT. V was shortened by 4 bases and J by 2 bases, with 7 bases between the two germline ends. The CDR3 reads CASSGRLTDTQYF. CDR3 DNA: TGTGCCAGCAGTGGGAGGCTCACAGATACGCAGTATTTT.

This clone was observed once. The chain joins TRBV5-6 to TRBJ2-1; TRBD1 agrees at 12 bases. The V gene's germline CDR1 is SGHDT and CDR2 YYEEEE. There are 19 residues in the CDR3. After removal of 5 bases from V and 9 bases from J, the junction contained 21 bases not matched to a gene. CDR3 residues: CASSSGTGGWGRQRSEQFF. The CDR3 coding sequence is TGTGCCAGCAGTTCCGGGACAGGGGGCTGGGGGAGGCAAAGGAGTGAGCAGTTCTTC.

The CDR3 spells CASSVWTGDEKLFF. Written as DNA, the CDR3 is TGTGCCAGCAGTGTCTGGACAGGGGACGAAAAACTGTTTTTT. The chain recombines TRBV27 with TRBJ1-4, with 9 bases lining up with TRBD1. With 5 bases clipped from V and 8 bases from J, the junction kept 6 bases outside the gene matches. This CDR3 region has 14 residues. Germline CDR1 MNHEY, CDR2 SMNVEV (reference sequence).

The chain has TRBV7-3 and TRBJ2-1; tentatively, D is TRBD2 (5 bases). This CDR3 comprises 15 residues. Germline assignment: CDR1 SGHTA and CDR2 FQGTGA. V was cut by 2 bases and J by 7 bases, with 15 bases left in between. The CDR3 spells CASSLLASRGNEQFF. The CDR3 DNA sequence: TGTGCCAGCAGCTTATTAGCTAGCAGAGGGAATGAGCAGTTCTTC.

V and J are TRBV30 and TRBJ1-1; 7 nucleotides agree with TRBD1. Trimming cost V 8 bases and J 1 base; bases outside gene matches: 4. Per germline, CDR1 GTSNPN and CDR2 SVGIG (reference sequence). This CDR3 is 12 amino acids long. The CDR3: CASYRGNTEAFF. The CDR3 DNA reads as TGTGCCAGCTACAGGGGGAACACTGAAGCTTTCTTT. Together with reference TRBV30 and TRBJ1-1, the CDR3 gives the full variable domain: SQTIHQWPATLVQPVGSPLSLECTVEGTSNPNLYWYRQAAGRGLQLLFYSVGIGQISSEVPQNLSASRPQDRQFILSSKKLLLSDSGFYLCASYRGNTEAFFGQGTRLTVV.

The chain uses TRBV28 and TRBJ1-2; D is uncertain. Germline CDR1 and CDR2: MDHEN and SYDVKM. The V end was cut by 4 bases, the J end by 2 bases, with 8 bases between. The CDR3 loop spans 13 amino acids. Written as DNA, the CDR3 is TGTGCCAGCAGTTCGGTGACAAACTATGGCTACACCTTC. Translation gives CASSSVTNYGYTF.

This chain connects TRBV5-1 to TRBJ2-4; TRBD1 agrees at 7 bases. The CDR3 is 17 residues long. The V and J ends lost 2 bases and 0 bases, in that order; junction bases with no gene match: 8. The germline gives CDR1 SGHRS, CDR2 YFSETQ. The CDR3 DNA sequence: TGCGCCAGCAGCTTATTGACAGGGCCTCTAGCCAAAAACATTCAGTACTTC. It translates to CASSLLTGPLAKNIQYF.

The J gene is TRBJ2-3, the V gene TRBV4-2; D remains ambiguous. Trimming shortened V by 0 bases and J by 1 base, and 5 bases separated the two germline ends. Looked up from germline, CDR1 is LGHNA and CDR2 is YNFKEQ. This CDR3 is 14 amino acids long. This chain's CDR3 is CASSQESGTDTQYF. CDR3 nucleotides: TGTGCCAGCAGCCAAGAGTCGGGCACAGATACGCAGTATTTT.

The chain recombines TRBV27 with TRBJ1-3; the D gene is possibly TRBD1 (5 bases). Trimming took 6 bases from V and 5 from J, leaving 17 bases between them. The germline CDR1 and CDR2 sequences are MNHEY and SMNVEV (reference sequence). The CDR3 loop spans 15 amino acids. Here the CDR3 DNA reads TGTGCCAGCAGCTCCTCCGGGGGTCTTCGAAACACCATATATTTT. Protein product: CASSSSGGLRNTIYF.

This CDR3 reads CATLDERGWNTEAFF. The CDR3 DNA is TGTGCCACCCTTGACGAGCGGGGATGGAACACTGAAGCTTTCTTT. The V and J genes are TRBV28 and TRBJ1-1; unclear D gene. Trimming stripped 10 bases from V and 1 base from J, with 19 bases between. The CDR3 is 15 amino acids. Germline-derived CDR1 and CDR2 are MDHEN and SYDVKM.

This chain connects TRBV6-4 to TRBJ2-1, with 9 nucleotides matching TRBD1. The germline CDR1 and CDR2 sequences are MRHNA and SNTAGT. With 4 bases clipped from V and 7 bases from J, the junction kept 8 bases outside the gene matches. The CDR3 has 15 residues. CDR3 protein: CASSVAGQGLNEQFF. As DNA, the CDR3 is TGTGCCAGCAGTGTGGCGGGACAGGGTCTAAATGAGCAGTTCTTC.

CDR3 nucleotide sequence: TGTGCCTGGAGTGTTCCACCTGGACAGGGGACCGGGCTAGGCTATGGCTACACCTTC. It translates to CAWSVPPGQGTGLGYGYTF. The chain recombines TRBV30 with TRBJ1-2, with 9 bases aligning to TRBD1. After removal of 0 bases from V and 4 bases from J, the junction contained 18 bases not matched to a gene. The CDR3 consists of 19 residues. Germline CDR1 reads GTSNPN; CDR2 reads SVGIG (reference sequence).

The chain uses TRBV27 and TRBJ2-2, with TRBD2 matching over 9 bases. V gave up 7 bases and J gave up 1 base; unmatched junction bases: 4. The CDR3 runs 15 residues. Looked up from germline, CDR1 is MNHEY and CDR2 is SMNVEV (reference sequence). The CDR3 nucleotides are TGTGCCAGCAAGGGAGCGGGGGGGAACACCGGGGAGCTGTTTTTT. This gives the protein CASKGAGGNTGELFF.

As regards this clone: Other nucleotide sequences in the sample specify the same CDR3. This chain uses TRBV27 with TRBJ1-1; 9 nucleotides align to TRBD1. The CDR3 loop spans 14 amino acids. Trimming removed 6 bases from V and 1 base from J; junction bases left unmatched: 3. CDR1 is MNHEY, CDR2 SMNVEV, per germline (reference sequence). CDR3 sequence (DNA): TGTGCCAGCAGCTTGGGACAGGGGAACACTGAAGCTTTCTTT. It codes for CASSLGQGNTEAFF.

The rearrangement uses TRBV2 and TRBJ2-7; 14 bases align to TRBD2. Germline V gene sequence: CDR1 SNHLY, CDR2 FYNNEI. J lost 6 bases, V lost 8 bases, and 6 bases had no gene match. This CDR3 region has 14 residues. CDR3 in DNA: TGTGCCAGCGAACGACTAGCGGGAGGGGGCGAGCAGTACTTC. Amino acids: CASERLAGGGEQYF.

The chain carries TRBV5-6 and TRBJ2-5; possible D gene TRBD1, 6 bases. The length of the CDR3 is 15 residues. The germline V gene has CDR1 SGHDT and CDR2 YYEEEE. Trimming took 1 base from V and 2 from J, leaving 12 bases between them. Here the CDR3 reads CASSLPGTIQETQYF. The CDR3 DNA is TGTGCCAGCAGCTTGCCCGGGACAATTCAAGAGACCCAGTACTTC.

In its sample, this clone was seen many times. The V and J genes are TRBV30 and TRBJ1-5, with TRBD1 as a possible D gene (5 bases). The V gene's germline CDR1 is GTSNPN and CDR2 SVGIG (reference sequence). The CDR3 contains 13 residues. The germline V and J ends were trimmed by 4 bases and 8 bases, with 15 bases remaining between them. The CDR3 is CAWTLSEGEPQHF. The CDR3 nucleotides are TGTGCCTGGACCCTATCGGAAGGGGAGCCCCAGCATTTT.

The genes are TRBV12-5 and TRBJ2-2, with D possibly being TRBD2 (5 bases). The V and J ends lost 6 bases and 5 bases respectively, with 19 bases between them. Germline loops: CDR1 LGHNT, CDR2 FRNRAP. This CDR3 comprises 16 residues. DNA of the CDR3: TGTGCTAGTGGCCTCTCTAGCATCAAGAGTACCGGGGAGCTGTTTTTT. It translates to CASGLSSIKSTGELFF. The full variable domain, completed using reference TRBV12-5 and TRBJ2-2, is DARVTQTPRHKVTEMGQEVTMRCQPILGHNTVFWYRQTMMQGLELLAYFRNRAPLDDSGMPKDRFSAEMPDATLATLKIQPSEPRDSAVYFCASGLSSIKSTGELFFGEGSRLTVL.

This clone was observed once. The CDR3 sequence: CASSQVGNEQFF. In nucleotides, the CDR3 is TGCGCCAGCAGCCAAGTCGGTAATGAGCAGTTCTTC. The gene calls are TRBV4-1 and TRBJ2-1; the D is unclear. Trimming pared 1 base from V and 7 bases from J, leaving 5 bases between. The CDR3 length is 12 residues. Per the germline V gene, CDR1 is MGHRA and CDR2 is YSYEKL.